This T cell receptor (beta chain) derives from a study of blood T cell repertoires in COVID-19. Only in-frame clones appear in the TCRdb table, and some are missing; sequencing was by immunoSEQ multiplex PCR. The sample has 75,000 to 80,000 clones, less than 90% seen once. Germline CDR1 SGHRS, CDR2 YFSETQ. Trimming shortened V by 2 bases and J by 2 bases, and 7 bases separated the two germline ends. This CDR3 has 14 residues. The TCR was taken from a human donor in a cohort sampled during active COVID-19. The chain employs TRBV5-1 and TRBJ1-4; D perhaps matches TRBD1 (5 bases). The sample comprised peripheral blood. The CDR3 bases are TGCGCCAGCAGCTTCAGGGCTACTAATGAAAAACTGTTTTTT. It codes for CASSFRATNEKLFF.